The clone carrying this T cell receptor beta chain was seen only a few times. TCRdb used MiXCR to reprocess the RT-PCR reads, holding one entry per CDR3 protein. The repertoire holds more than 600,000 distinct CDR3 sequences, with 13% to 15% as singletons. The sample consisted of memory CD4+ T cells from blood. This receptor was identified in a female donor in good health, serving as a healthy control.

CDR3 protein: CSAPLPDYGYTF. In DNA, the CDR3 is TGCAGTGCTCCCCTCCCAGACTATGGCTACACCTTC. The chain carries TRBV20-1 and TRBJ1-2, with D hard to call. The germline gives CDR1 DFQATT, CDR2 SNEGSKA (reference sequence). The CDR3 has 12 amino acids. Trimming took 5 bases from V and 3 from J, leaving 10 bases between them.